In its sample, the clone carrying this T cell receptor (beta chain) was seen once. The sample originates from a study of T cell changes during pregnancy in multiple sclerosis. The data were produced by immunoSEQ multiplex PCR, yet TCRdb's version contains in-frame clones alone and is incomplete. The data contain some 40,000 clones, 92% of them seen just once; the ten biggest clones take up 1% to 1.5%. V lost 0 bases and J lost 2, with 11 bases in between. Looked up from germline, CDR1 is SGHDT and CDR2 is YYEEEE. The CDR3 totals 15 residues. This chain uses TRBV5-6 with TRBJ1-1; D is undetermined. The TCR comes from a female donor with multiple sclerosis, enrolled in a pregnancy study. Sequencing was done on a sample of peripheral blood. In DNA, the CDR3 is TGTGCCAGCAGCTTGGGGCCGGGAACAAACACTGAAGCTTTCTTT. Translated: CASSLGPGTNTEAFF. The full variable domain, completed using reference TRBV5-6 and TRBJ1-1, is DAGVTQSPTHLIKTRGQQVTLRCSPKSGHDTVSWYQQALGQGPQFIFQYYEEEERQRGNFPDRFSGHQFPNYSSELNVNALLLGDSALYLCASSLGPGTNTEAFFGQGTRLTVV.